Following are 14 T cell receptor beta chains from one sample sequenced in a study of T cells in localized non-small cell lung cancer. The data were produced by immunoSEQ multiplex PCR, yet TCRdb's version contains in-frame clones alone and is incomplete. The sample has roughly 1,000 clones; 30% to 40% are singletons. The sample was normal lung tissue next to the tumor, taken before any cancer treatment. The source of these receptors is a male donor at least 60 years old with stage II squamous cell lung carcinoma.

The genes are TRBV15 and TRBJ1-1; D is perhaps TRBD1 (5 bases). The germline V gene encodes CDR1 LNHNV and CDR2 YYDKDF (reference sequence). With 5 bases removed from V and 8 bases from J, the gap between germline ends came to 18 bases. This CDR3 is built from 14 residues. CDR3: CATSPTVGGREAFF. DNA of the CDR3: TGTGCCACCAGCCCTACTGTGGGGGGTCGGGAAGCTTTCTTT.

V usage is TRBV18 and J usage is TRBJ1-2; D remains unclear. The V and J ends lost 4 bases and 4 bases respectively, with 10 bases between them. The germline V gene has CDR1 KGHSH and CDR2 LQKENI. The CDR3 has 13 amino acids. This CDR3 reads CASSLDASYGYTF. The CDR3, as DNA: TGTGCCAGCTCACTAGACGCATCCTATGGCTACACCTTC.

The chain is built from TRBV19 and TRBJ1-1; 7 bases are shared with TRBD1. Germline V gives CDR1 LNHDA, CDR2 SQIVND (reference sequence). Germline trimming cut 5 bases from V and 4 bases from J; bases unmatched to any gene: 7. The CDR3 length is 14 residues. The CDR3 bases are TGTGCCAGTAGTCTCCGGACAGGCCCCACTGAAGCTTTCTTT. This encodes CASSLRTGPTEAFF.

This clone rates as medium-sized. X shows a residue whose base was not read or is ambiguous. V and J are TRBV6-8 and TRBJ2-7, with a weak D call TRBD1 (5 bases). V lost 3 bases and J 6 bases, leaving 18 bases between the germline ends. The CDR3 length is 15 residues. CDR1 MNHGY and CDR2 SAAAGT come from the germline V gene. In nucleotides, the CDR3 is TGTGCCAGCAGTTAYTCGAAGGGTCAGGGCCGCGAGCAGTACTTC. Protein product: CASSXSKGQGREQYF. The full CDR3 is CASSYSKGQGREQYF.

This clone was seen a few times. V usage is TRBV11-3 and J usage is TRBJ2-6; possible D gene TRBD1, 6 bases. V shed 5 bases and J shed 2 bases, with 22 bases lying between them. Germline-derived CDR1 and CDR2 are SGHNT and YENEEA. The CDR3 contains 19 residues. In DNA form, the CDR3 reads TGTGCCAGCAGCCACAGGGATATAAGCTCTCCTACTGGGGCCAACGTCCTGACTTTC. Its translation: CASSHRDISSPTGANVLTF. Combining the CDR3 with reference TRBV11-3 and TRBJ2-6 gives the whole variable domain EAGVVQSPRYKIIEKKQPVAFWCNPISGHNTLYWYLQNLGQGPELLIRYENEEAVDDSQLPKDRFSAERLKGVDSTLKIQPAELGDSAVYLCASSHRDISSPTGANVLTFGAGSRLTVL.

Only a few counts were recorded for this clone. V is TRBV5-1 and J is TRBJ2-7, with 9 nucleotides matching TRBD1. Trimming removed 2 bases from V and 3 bases from J; junction bases left unmatched: 18. The length of the CDR3 is 19 residues. Germline V CDR1 and CDR2: SGHRS, YFSETQ. The CDR3 spells CASSFRDREFFLQSYEQYF. The CDR3 bases are TGCGCCAGCAGCTTCAGGGACAGGGAGTTTTTTCTTCAAAGCTACGAGCAGTACTTC. Full variable domain (outside the CDR3, taken from reference TRBV5-1 and TRBJ2-7): KAGVTQTPRYLIKTRGQQVTLSCSPISGHRSVSWYQQTPGQGLQFLFEYFSETQRNKGNFPGRFSGRQFSNSRSEMNVSTLELGDSALYLCASSFRDREFFLQSYEQYFGPGTRLTVT.

By frequency in the sample, this clone is hyperexpanded. This chain connects TRBV9 to TRBJ2-5; a possible D gene is TRBD1 (5 bases). CDR3 size: 16 residues. Germline CDR1 reads SGDLS; CDR2 reads YYNGEE. Trimming pared 0 bases from V and 5 bases from J, leaving 17 bases between. In DNA form, the CDR3 reads TGTGCCAGCAGCGTAGAAGGGTCAGGGTTGGGGGAGACCCAGTACTTC. Its protein is CASSVEGSGLGETQYF.

CDR3 amino acids: CASSYLRNTEAFF. The CDR3 DNA sequence: TGTGCCAGCAGTTACCTGAGGAACACTGAAGCTTTCTTT. The gene calls are TRBV6-8 and TRBJ1-1; D call uncertain. V shed 2 bases and J shed 1 base, with 5 bases lying between them. The CDR3 totals 13 residues. In germline, CDR1 is MNHGY, CDR2 SAAAGT.

This rearrangement joins TRBV29-1 to TRBJ2-7; 10 bases fit TRBD1. There are 14 residues in the CDR3. Trimming at V came to 7 bases and at J to 1 base, leaving 7 bases not matched to a gene. Germline V lookup: CDR1 SQVTM, CDR2 ANQGSEA. CDR3 residues: CSAARDRGSYEQYF. For the CDR3, the DNA is TGCAGCGCTGCTAGGGACAGGGGATCCTACGAGCAGTACTTC.

The chain links TRBV28 to TRBJ2-1; 12 nucleotides line up with TRBD2. Germline V gene data show CDR1 as MDHEN and CDR2 as SYDVKM. The CDR3 extends over 14 amino acids. V shed 6 bases and J 7 bases; nucleotides not matched to a gene: 4. The CDR3 nucleotides are TGTGCCAGCAGGACTAGCGGGAGTATGAATGAGCAGTTCTTC. Translation: CASRTSGSMNEQFF.

By share of the sample, this clone is medium-sized. J is TRBJ1-1 and V is TRBV11-3; a weak D match, TRBD1 (6 bases). The V and J ends lost 0 bases and 5 bases respectively, with 10 bases between them. Germline assignment: CDR1 SGHNT and CDR2 YENEEA. The length of the CDR3 is 14 residues. For the CDR3, the DNA is TGTGCCAGCAGCTTAGATGGACAGTATACTGAAGCTTTCTTT. This codes for CASSLDGQYTEAFF.

The chain couples TRBV15 to TRBJ1-1; TRBD1 matches at 9 bases. Per the germline V gene, CDR1 is LNHNV and CDR2 is YYDKDF (reference sequence). This CDR3 spans 15 amino acids. Trimming cost V 0 bases and J 4 bases; bases outside gene matches: 3. The CDR3 is CATSRDRTGATEAFF. The CDR3 DNA is TGTGCCACCAGCAGAGATAGGACAGGGGCCACTGAAGCTTTCTTT.

This clone is deemed medium-sized. This chain connects TRBV11-3 to TRBJ1-3; 7 bases are shared with TRBD1. After removal of 4 bases from V and 4 bases from J, the junction contained 10 bases not matched to a gene. Germline assignment: CDR1 SGHNT and CDR2 YENEEA. This CDR3 has 16 amino acids. CDR3 loop: CASSSEERGLGNTIYF. CDR3 coding DNA: TGTGCCAGCAGCTCAGAAGAGAGGGGGCTCGGAAACACCATATATTTT.

The chain employs TRBV19 and TRBJ2-7, with D unclear. The V gene lost 0 bases and the J gene lost 2 bases, with 8 bases spanning the gap. CDR1 and CDR2 (germline): LNHDA, SQIVND (reference sequence). The CDR3 extends over 14 amino acids. CDR3 DNA sequence: TGTGCCAGTAGTATAGAAAACGGTCCCTACGAGCAGTACTTC. It is translated as CASSIENGPYEQYF.